This TCR beta chain is drawn from a study of shared clonotypes between healthy human individuals. The CDR3 covers 14 residues. The V and J ends lost 0 bases and 2 bases respectively, with 8 bases between them. CDR1 and CDR2 from the germline V gene are SGHRS and YFSETQ. Sequencing was performed with immunoSEQ multiplex PCR; in TCRdb, only in-frame clones are kept and a portion is missing. The sample carries roughly 2.2 million clones, 80% to 95% recorded once. On this clone itself: This CDR3 is also generated by other DNA sequences in the sample.

The rearrangement uses TRBV5-1 and TRBJ1-2; D possibly corresponds to TRBD1 (5 bases). The specimen sequenced was naive CD4+ T cells from PBMCs. As for subset: CD45RA+ positively selected. The clonotype was recovered from a man aged 18 to 29 in good health. Some clones in this sample may be carry-over from other donors' samples. Here the CDR3 reads CASSLGRGNYGYTF. CDR3 sequence (DNA): TGCGCCAGCAGCTTGGGAAGGGGAAACTATGGCTACACCTTC.